Below, 18 T cell receptor beta chains from the same sample are listed, as sequenced in a study of vaccination effects on CD4 cells after COVID-19. Their recognized antigens are unknown. ViraFEST expansion of antigen-specific CD4+ T cells with viral peptide pools preceded sequencing. Isolating CD4+ T cells followed 9 to 10 days of culture. Having tested negative for nucleocapsid antibodies, the vaccine recipients showed no prior SARS-CoV-2 infection. Repertoires were generated with immunoSEQ multiplex PCR, while TCRdb's copy carries only in-frame clones and drops some. The sample lists 70,000 to 75,000 clones; roughly 78% were seen once. The source material was CD4+ T cells from PBMCs cultured with HCoV-OC43 spike peptides, sampled before COVID-19 vaccination. As to subset: HCoV-OC43 spike overlapping peptide pool stimulation. The receptors were gathered from a human donor who received a COVID-19 vaccine.

In regard to this clone: Compared with germline, one end of the junction differs, possibly owing to a read error. V usage is TRBV10-2 and J usage is TRBJ2-1; D unresolved. The CDR3 sequence is 15 residues long. The V gene's germline CDR1 is WSHSY and CDR2 SAAADI. CDR3 nucleotides: TGCGCCAGCAGGGAGTTTATTAGCTCCTACAATGAGCAGTTCTTC. Its protein is CASREFISSYNEQFF.

This rearrangement joins TRBV28 to TRBJ1-2; 10 bases line up with TRBD1. The CDR3 has 18 residues. Germline CDR1 reads MDHEN; CDR2 reads SYDVKM. V was clipped by 8 bases and J by 3 bases; unmatched bases: 18. The CDR3 coding sequence is TGTGCCAGCCAGGTTATAAGGGACAGGGGAGGTTCACACTATGGCTACACCTTC. This codes for CASQVIRDRGGSHYGYTF.

In the case of this clone: A read error is possible here, since a much larger clone lies one base away. The J gene is TRBJ1-1, the V gene TRBV5-6, with TRBD1 identical over 7 bases. Trimming at V came to 4 bases and at J to 1 base, leaving 4 bases not matched to a gene. The CDR3 has 14 residues. CDR1 and CDR2 (germline): SGHDT, YYEEEE. CDR3 in amino acids: CASSPGTANTEAFF. CDR3 nucleotides: TGTGCCAGCAGCCCCGGGACAGCGAACACTGAAGCTTTCTTT.

V and J are TRBV7-2 and TRBJ2-3; TRBD2 aligns across 10 bases. The CDR3 extends over 16 amino acids. Germline V gives CDR1 SGHTA, CDR2 FQGNSA. J lost 5 bases, V lost 2 bases, and 7 bases had no gene match. The CDR3 is CASSLRVAGGIDTQYF. The CDR3 DNA reads as TGTGCCAGCAGCTTAAGGGTAGCGGGGGGAATAGATACGCAGTATTTT.

This clone has just a few counts. Other DNA sequences of this sample code for an identical CDR3. This rearrangement joins TRBV7-2 to TRBJ1-4; no definite D call. V lost 1 base to trimming and J lost 5 bases, with 5 bases between them. CDR1 SGHTA and CDR2 FQGNSA come from the germline V gene. The CDR3 loop spans 13 amino acids. The CDR3: CASSLGPNEKLFF. Here the CDR3 DNA reads TGTGCCAGCAGCTTAGGTCCCAATGAAAAACTGTTTTTT.

This chain links TRBV13 with TRBJ2-7; the D gene is possibly TRBD1 (5 bases). V lost 3 bases to trimming and J lost 6 bases, with 9 bases between them. CDR1 and CDR2 from the germline V gene are PRHDT and FYEKMQ (reference sequence). The CDR3 length is 12 residues. The CDR3 sequence: CASSLLGREQYV. DNA of the CDR3: TGTGCCAGCAGCTTGTTGGGGCGCGAGCAGTACGTC.

J is TRBJ1-2 and V is TRBV12-3 or TRBV12-4; D remains unclear. The CDR3 runs 12 residues. V dropped 1 base and J dropped 8 bases, with 8 bases sitting between them. The CDR3: CASSLGGRGYTF. CDR3 DNA sequence: TGTGCCAGCAGTTTAGGTGGACGGGGCTACACCTTC.

The genes are TRBV19 and TRBJ2-5; 10 nucleotides line up with TRBD1. CDR3 length equals 15 residues. Unmatched junction bases numbered 8, after V lost 5 bases and J lost 5 bases. Looked up from germline, CDR1 is LNHDA and CDR2 is SQIVND (reference sequence). CDR3 coding DNA: TGTGCCAGTAGTGTGGGACAGGGGACGATGGAGACCCAGTACTTC. This translates into CASSVGQGTMETQYF.

V and J are TRBV5-1 and TRBJ2-1; 9 nucleotides match TRBD1. The germline V gene has CDR1 SGHRS and CDR2 YFSETQ. Germline trimming cut 0 bases from V and 2 bases from J; bases unmatched to any gene: 9. The CDR3 covers 18 residues. The chain's CDR3 is CASSLGGTGKNTYNEQFF. In DNA form, the CDR3 reads TGCGCCAGCAGCTTGGGCGGGACAGGGAAAAATACCTACAATGAGCAGTTCTTC. The whole variable domain, remainder taken from reference TRBV5-1 and TRBJ2-1, is KAGVTQTPRYLIKTRGQQVTLSCSPISGHRSVSWYQQTPGQGLQFLFEYFSETQRNKGNFPGRFSGRQFSNSRSEMNVSTLELGDSALYLCASSLGGTGKNTYNEQFFGPGTRLTVL.

The CDR3 loop reads CASSSGGQIAQHF. The CDR3 DNA reads as TGTGCCAGCAGCTCCGGTGGACAGATTGCCCAGCATTTT. The rearrangement joins TRBV7-2 to TRBJ1-5, with TRBD1 as a possible D gene (6 bases). V was trimmed by 4 bases and J by 11 bases, leaving 15 bases between them. This CDR3 has 13 amino acids. From germline, CDR1 is SGHTA and CDR2 FQGNSA. Complete variable domain (other parts from reference TRBV7-2 and TRBJ1-5): GAGVSQSPSNKVTEKGKDVELRCDPISGHTALYWYRQSLGQGLEFLIYFQGNSAPDKSGLPSDRFSAERTGGSVSTLTIQRTQQEDSAVYLCASSSGGQIAQHFGDGTRLSIL.

The chain joins TRBV5-6 to TRBJ1-6; no reliable D call. The ends were cut back, 4 bases at V and 0 bases at J, with 17 bases in the middle. This CDR3 has 18 residues. Germline values: CDR1 SGHDT, CDR2 YYEEEE. CDR3 protein: CASSVRVGSSSYNSPLHF. CDR3 in DNA: TGTGCCAGCAGCGTACGTGTGGGGTCAAGCTCCTATAATTCACCCCTCCACTTT.

The V gene is TRBV5-5, the J gene TRBJ2-7, with 8 bases lining up with TRBD1. The CDR3 extends over 15 amino acids. V was pared by 0 bases and J by 6 bases, with 8 bases of the junction left unmatched. Germline V lookup: CDR1 SGHKS, CDR2 YYEKEE (reference sequence). The CDR3 spells CASSLGQGRIVEQYV. DNA of the CDR3: TGTGCCAGCAGCTTGGGACAGGGGCGAATTGTCGAGCAGTACGTC.

J is TRBJ2-3 and V is TRBV19; no clear D gene. CDR1 and CDR2 (germline): LNHDA, SQIVND (reference sequence). Trimming pared 6 bases from V and 2 bases from J, leaving 12 bases between. The CDR3 length is 14 residues. Here the CDR3 reads CASRSGFPTDTQYF. The DNA of the CDR3 is TGTGCCAGTAGGTCCGGGTTTCCCACAGATACGCAGTATTTT.

The CDR3 is CASSRRPSQETQYF. CDR3 nucleotides: TGTGCCAGCAGCCGGCGCCCGAGTCAAGAGACCCAGTACTTC. V usage is TRBV27 and J usage is TRBJ2-5, with unresolved D. The CDR3 totals 14 residues. V was shortened by 6 bases and J by 2 bases, with 13 bases between the two germline ends. Germline-derived CDR1 and CDR2 are MNHEY and SMNVEV (reference sequence).

J is TRBJ1-1 and V is TRBV18, with D tentatively TRBD1 (5 bases). With 4 bases removed from V and 0 bases from J, the gap between germline ends came to 15 bases. The CDR3 consists of 16 residues. Germline V gene data show CDR1 as KGHSH and CDR2 as LQKENI. Here the CDR3 reads CASSRSGTSMNTEAFF. CDR3 coding DNA: TGTGCCAGCTCACGCTCAGGGACCTCTATGAACACTGAAGCTTTCTTT. Looking up the rest from reference TRBV18 and TRBJ1-1 gives the full variable domain: NAGVMQNPRHLVRRRGQEARLRCSPMKGHSHVYWYRQLPEEGLKFMVYLQKENIIDESGMPKERFSAEFPKEGPSILRIQQVVRGDSAAYFCASSRSGTSMNTEAFFGQGTRLTVV.

This chain links TRBV24-1 with TRBJ2-2, with D unresolved. CDR1 is KGHDR, CDR2 SFDVKD, per germline. V lost 4 bases and J 1 base, leaving 12 bases between the germline ends. The CDR3 is 16 residues long. As DNA, the CDR3 is TGTGCCACCAGTGACCGAGACAACCTGAACACCGGGGAGCTGTTTTTT. Its translation: CATSDRDNLNTGELFF.

This clone came up once. The chain uses TRBV5-1 and TRBJ1-6; D may be TRBD1 (6 bases). Germline values: CDR1 SGHRS, CDR2 YFSETQ. This CDR3 spans 15 amino acids. Trimming removed 3 bases at V and 3 bases at J, with 10 bases between. CDR3 sequence: CASSSGQNYNSPLHF. The DNA for the CDR3 is TGCGCCAGCAGCTCCGGACAGAACTATAATTCACCCCTCCACTTT.

J is TRBJ1-2 and V is TRBV4-2; perhaps TRBD1 as D (5 bases). V lost 2 bases to trimming and J lost 5 bases, with 15 bases between them. CDR1 is LGHNA and CDR2 is YNFKEQ in the germline V gene. The CDR3 extends over 15 amino acids. The CDR3 loop is CASSQNLGQMYGYTF. CDR3 nucleotides: TGTGCCAGCAGCCAAAATTTGGGGCAGATGTATGGCTACACCTTC.